The sequence of this T cell receptor (beta chain) was determined in a study of blood T cells in healthy people across ages. Overall study context: About one barcoded TCR beta cDNA was captured per two T cells.

The study, taken as a whole, reports: Roughly linearly, TCR beta diversity per million T cells fell as age increased. Expanded clonotype shifts may have been confounded, as the donors had an unknown CMV status.

The CDR3 sequence is 12 residues long. This clonotype has just a few counts. Its antigen remains unidentified. Drawing of peripheral blood yielded roughly 9.3 milliliters from each donor. The authors ran a second PCR of about 7 to 11 cycles using a sample-barcoded 5' primer and a J-beta primer mix. TCRdb redid the calling of the 5' RACE reads with MiXCR, one entry per CDR3 protein. This sample yields roughly 1.7 million distinct CDR3 sequences, of which about 31% are seen a single time; around 11% belongs to the top ten. The receptor's source is a woman in her 30s in good health. V is TRBV21-1 and J is TRBJ2-3. TRBV21-1 is a pseudogene locus. Sequencing was done on a sample of blood. The CDR3 DNA follows: TGTGCCAGCAGCAAACGATGGGATACGCAGTATTTT. Protein product: CASSKRWDTQYF.